A single sample gave rise to the 4 T cell receptor beta chains below, sequenced in a study of T-cell memory formation after mild COVID-19. TCRdb reprocessed the 5' RACE reads with MiXCR, giving one entry per CDR3 protein. Among approximately 350,000 distinct CDR3 sequences listed, 10% to 15% were seen once. Sequenced: PBMCs or a T cell subset sorted from them (not recorded which). The source of these receptors is a man aged 18 to 30 who had mild COVID-19 (a few samples of this study predate the infection). Cell type and time point are not known.

The V gene is TRBV7-2, the J gene TRBJ2-7; tentative D call: TRBD1 (6 bases). Germline CDR1 is SGHTA and CDR2 is FQGNSA. V was trimmed by 5 bases and J by 6 bases, leaving 17 bases between them. This CDR3 is built from 14 residues. The DNA for the CDR3 is TGTGCCAGCAGCACGGACAGTTCGTCCGTCGAGCAGTACGTC. Protein sequence: CASSTDSSSVEQYV.

This clonotype was recorded a few times. One end of the junction fails to match germline, which may point to a read error. The gene calls are TRBV28 and TRBJ1-2; 9 nucleotides align to TRBD1. The CDR3 runs to 13 residues. Looked up from germline, CDR1 is MDHEN and CDR2 is SYDVKM. CDR3: CASSLGGQGKVAF. In DNA, the CDR3 is TGTGCCAGCAGTTTAGGGGGACAGGGAAAAGTGGCCTTC.

This clonotype was seen a handful of times. The V gene is TRBV12-3 or TRBV12-4, the J gene TRBJ2-7; 12 bases align to TRBD2. The CDR3 extends over 21 amino acids. The ends lost 0 bases at V and 0 bases at J; junction bases unmatched: 15. The CDR3 spells CASSLASPGLAGRGGSYEQYF. The CDR3 DNA follows: TGTGCCAGCAGTTTAGCGTCACCGGGACTAGCGGGCCGGGGGGGCTCCTACGAGCAGTACTTC.

The chain has TRBV23-1 and TRBJ1-4, with TRBD1 as a possible D gene (6 bases). TRBV23-1 is an ORF for which the function is uncertain. V gave up 4 bases and J gave up 1 base, with 16 bases separating them. The CDR3 runs to 17 residues. In nucleotides, the CDR3 is TGCGCCAGCAGTCCGGGACATTGCCTCTTAACTAATGAAAAACTGTTTTTT. The encoded protein is CASSPGHCLLTNEKLFF.